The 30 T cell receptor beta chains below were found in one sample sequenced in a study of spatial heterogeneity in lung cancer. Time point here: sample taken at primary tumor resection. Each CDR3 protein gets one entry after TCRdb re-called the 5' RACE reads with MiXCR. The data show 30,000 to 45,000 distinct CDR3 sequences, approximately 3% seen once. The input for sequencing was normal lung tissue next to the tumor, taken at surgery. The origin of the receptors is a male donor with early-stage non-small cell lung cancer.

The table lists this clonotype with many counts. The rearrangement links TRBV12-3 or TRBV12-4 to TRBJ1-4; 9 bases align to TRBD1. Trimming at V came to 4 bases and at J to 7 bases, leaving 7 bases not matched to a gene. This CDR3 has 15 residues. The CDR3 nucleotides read TGTGCCAGCAGTTCTACAGGGGGCGCGGGTGAAAAACTGTTTTTT. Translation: CASSSTGGAGEKLFF.

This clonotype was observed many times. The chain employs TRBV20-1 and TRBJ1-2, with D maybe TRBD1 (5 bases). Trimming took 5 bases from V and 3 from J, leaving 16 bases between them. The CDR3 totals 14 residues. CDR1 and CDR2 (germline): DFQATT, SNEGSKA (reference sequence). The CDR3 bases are TGCAGTGCTCACTTTCGGGGCAGGGACTATGGCTACACCTTC. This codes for CSAHFRGRDYGYTF.

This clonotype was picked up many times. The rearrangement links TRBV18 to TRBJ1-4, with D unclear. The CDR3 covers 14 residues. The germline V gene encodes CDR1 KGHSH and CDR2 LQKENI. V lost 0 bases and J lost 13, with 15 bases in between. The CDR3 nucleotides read TGTGCCAGCTCACCACCGTCCGTTCAAACCCGACTGTTTTTT. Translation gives CASSPPSVQTRLFF.

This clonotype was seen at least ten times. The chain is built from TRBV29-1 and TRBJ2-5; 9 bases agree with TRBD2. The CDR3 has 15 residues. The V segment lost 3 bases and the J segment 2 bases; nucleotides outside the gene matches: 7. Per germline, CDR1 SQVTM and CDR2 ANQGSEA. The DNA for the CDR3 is TGCAGCGTTGAGGATGGTCTAGCGGGACAAGAGACCCAGTACTTC. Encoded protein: CSVEDGLAGQETQYF.

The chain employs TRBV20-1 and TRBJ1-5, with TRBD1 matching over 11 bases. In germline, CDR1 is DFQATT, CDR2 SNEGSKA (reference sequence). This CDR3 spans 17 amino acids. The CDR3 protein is CRAGQGADSGALQPQHF. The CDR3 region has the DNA TGCAGGGCCGGACAGGGGGCGGATTCGGGAGCTCTGCAGCCCCAGCATTTT.

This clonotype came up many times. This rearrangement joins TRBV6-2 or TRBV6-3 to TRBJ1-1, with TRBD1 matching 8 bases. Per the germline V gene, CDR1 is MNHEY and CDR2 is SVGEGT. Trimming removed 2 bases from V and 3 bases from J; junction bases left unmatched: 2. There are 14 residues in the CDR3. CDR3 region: CASSYNRGDTEAFF. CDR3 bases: TGTGCCAGCAGTTACAACAGGGGGGACACTGAAGCTTTCTTT.

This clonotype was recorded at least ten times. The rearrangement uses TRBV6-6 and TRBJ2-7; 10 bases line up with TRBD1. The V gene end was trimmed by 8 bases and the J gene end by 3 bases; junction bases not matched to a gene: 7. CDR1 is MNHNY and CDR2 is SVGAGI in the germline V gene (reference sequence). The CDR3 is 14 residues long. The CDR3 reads CASQRGTGVYEQYF. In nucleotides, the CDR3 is TGTGCCAGCCAACGAGGGACAGGGGTCTACGAGCAGTACTTC.

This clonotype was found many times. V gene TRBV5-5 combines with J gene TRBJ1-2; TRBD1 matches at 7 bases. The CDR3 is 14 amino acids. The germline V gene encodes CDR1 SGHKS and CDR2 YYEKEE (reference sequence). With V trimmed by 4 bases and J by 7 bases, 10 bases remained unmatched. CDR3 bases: TGTGCCAGCAGCCTACTGACAGGGCAACGTGGCTACACCTTC. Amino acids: CASSLLTGQRGYTF.

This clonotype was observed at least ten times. The CDR3 DNA reads as TGCAGCGGCCTAGCTTACCTAGATACGCAGTATTTT. Translation: CSGLAYLDTQYF. The genes are TRBV29-1 and TRBJ2-3, with D maybe TRBD2 (5 bases). Trimming removed 7 bases from V and 5 bases from J, with 13 bases in between. Germline-derived CDR1 and CDR2 are SQVTM and ANQGSEA. CDR3 size: 12 residues.

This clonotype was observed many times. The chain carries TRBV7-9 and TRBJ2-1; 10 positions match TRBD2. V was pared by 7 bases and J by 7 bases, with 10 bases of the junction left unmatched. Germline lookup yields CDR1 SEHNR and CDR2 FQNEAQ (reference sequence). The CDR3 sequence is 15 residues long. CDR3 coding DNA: TGTGCCAGCACCAAAGGACTAGCGGAACGAAATGAGCAGTTCTTC. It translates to CASTKGLAERNEQFF.

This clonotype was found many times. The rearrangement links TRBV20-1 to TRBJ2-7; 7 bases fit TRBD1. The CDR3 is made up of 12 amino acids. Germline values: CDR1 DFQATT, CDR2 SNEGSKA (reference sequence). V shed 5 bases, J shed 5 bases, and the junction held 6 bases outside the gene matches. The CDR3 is CSAVDRSHEQYF. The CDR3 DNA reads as TGCAGTGCTGTGGACAGGAGCCACGAGCAGTACTTC.

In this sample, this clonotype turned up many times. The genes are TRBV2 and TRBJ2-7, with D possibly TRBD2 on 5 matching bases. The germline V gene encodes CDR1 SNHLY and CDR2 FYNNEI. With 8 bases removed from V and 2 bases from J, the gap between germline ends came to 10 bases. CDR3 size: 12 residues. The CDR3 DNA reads TGTGCCAGCGAGGGCAGCCCCTACGAGCAGTACTTC. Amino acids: CASEGSPYEQYF.

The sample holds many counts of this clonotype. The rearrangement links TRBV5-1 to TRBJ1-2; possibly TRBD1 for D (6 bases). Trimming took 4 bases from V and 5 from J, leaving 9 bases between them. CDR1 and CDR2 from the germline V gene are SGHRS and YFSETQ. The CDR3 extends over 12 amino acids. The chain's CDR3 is CASSLDRYGYTF. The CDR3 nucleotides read TGCGCCAGCAGCCTGGACAGATATGGCTACACCTTC.

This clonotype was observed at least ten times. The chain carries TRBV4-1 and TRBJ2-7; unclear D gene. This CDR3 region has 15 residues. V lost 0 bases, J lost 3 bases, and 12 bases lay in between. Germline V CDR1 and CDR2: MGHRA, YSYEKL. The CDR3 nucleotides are TGCGCCAGCAGCCAAGATCCGGGCAGCTTCTACGAGCAGTACTTC. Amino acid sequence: CASSQDPGSFYEQYF.

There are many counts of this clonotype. The CDR3 spells CASSSQSVAFF. Written as DNA, the CDR3 is TGTGCCAGCAGTTCCCAATCGGTAGCTTTCTTT. The genes are TRBV28 and TRBJ1-1, with unresolved D. The CDR3 is made up of 11 amino acids. Trimming took 4 bases from V and 10 from J, leaving 10 bases between them. Germline values: CDR1 MDHEN, CDR2 SYDVKM.

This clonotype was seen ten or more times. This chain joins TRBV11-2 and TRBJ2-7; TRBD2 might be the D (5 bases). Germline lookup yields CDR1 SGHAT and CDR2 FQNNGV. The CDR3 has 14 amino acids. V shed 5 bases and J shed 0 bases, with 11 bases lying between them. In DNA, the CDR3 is TGTGCCAGCAGCACGGACTGGAGCTCCTACGAGCAGTACTTC. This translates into CASSTDWSSYEQYF.

CDR3 sequence reads: CASSLDRGEKLFF. The DNA for the CDR3 is TGTGCCAGCAGCTTAGATCGGGGCGAAAAACTGTTTTTT. This chain joins TRBV11-2 and TRBJ1-4; possibly TRBD1 for D (5 bases). The CDR3 totals 13 residues. CDR1 and CDR2 (germline): SGHAT, FQNNGV. With 0 bases removed from V and 8 bases from J, the gap between germline ends came to 7 bases.

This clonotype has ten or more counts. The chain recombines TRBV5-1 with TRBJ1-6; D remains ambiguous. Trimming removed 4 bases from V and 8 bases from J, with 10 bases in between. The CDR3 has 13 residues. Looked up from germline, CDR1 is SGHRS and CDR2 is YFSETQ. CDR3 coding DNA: TGCGCCAGCAGCATGGACCCCGATTCACCCCTCCACTTT. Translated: CASSMDPDSPLHF. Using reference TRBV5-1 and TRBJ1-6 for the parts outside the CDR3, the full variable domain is KAGVTQTPRYLIKTRGQQVTLSCSPISGHRSVSWYQQTPGQGLQFLFEYFSETQRNKGNFPGRFSGRQFSNSRSEMNVSTLELGDSALYLCASSMDPDSPLHFGNGTRLTVT.

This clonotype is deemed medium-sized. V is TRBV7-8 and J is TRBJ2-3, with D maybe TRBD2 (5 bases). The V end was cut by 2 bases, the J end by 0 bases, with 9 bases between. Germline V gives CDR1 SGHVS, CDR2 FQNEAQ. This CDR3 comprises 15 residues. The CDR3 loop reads CASSLNPGSTDTQYF. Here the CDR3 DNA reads TGTGCCAGCAGCTTAAATCCGGGAAGCACAGATACGCAGTATTTT. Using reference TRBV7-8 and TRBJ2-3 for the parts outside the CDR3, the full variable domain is GAGVSQSPRYKVAKRGQDVALRCDPISGHVSLFWYQQALGQGPEFLTYFQNEAQLDKSGLPSDRFFAERPEGSVSTLKIQRTQQEDSAVYLCASSLNPGSTDTQYFGPGTRLTVL.

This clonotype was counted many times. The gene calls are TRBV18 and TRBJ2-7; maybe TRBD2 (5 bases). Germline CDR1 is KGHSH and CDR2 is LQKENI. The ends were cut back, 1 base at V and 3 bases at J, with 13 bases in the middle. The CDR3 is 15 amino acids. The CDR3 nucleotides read TGTGCCAGCTCACCACAAGAGGGCTCGGGCTACGAGCAGTACTTC. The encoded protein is CASSPQEGSGYEQYF.

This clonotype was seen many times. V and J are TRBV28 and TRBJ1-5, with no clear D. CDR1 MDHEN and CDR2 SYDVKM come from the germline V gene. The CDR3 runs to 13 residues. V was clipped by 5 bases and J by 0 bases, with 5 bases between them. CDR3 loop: CASSPDSNQPQHF. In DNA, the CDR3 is TGTGCCAGCAGTCCCGATAGCAATCAGCCCCAGCATTTT.

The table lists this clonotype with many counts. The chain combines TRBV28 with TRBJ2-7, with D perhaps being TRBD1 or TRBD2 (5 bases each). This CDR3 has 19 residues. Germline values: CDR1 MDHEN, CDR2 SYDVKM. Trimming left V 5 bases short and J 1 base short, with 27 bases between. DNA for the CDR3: TGTGCCAGCAGTCCGGTCGTCGGGACGAATATATATTATTCCTACGAGCAGTACTTC. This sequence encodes CASSPVVGTNIYYSYEQYF.

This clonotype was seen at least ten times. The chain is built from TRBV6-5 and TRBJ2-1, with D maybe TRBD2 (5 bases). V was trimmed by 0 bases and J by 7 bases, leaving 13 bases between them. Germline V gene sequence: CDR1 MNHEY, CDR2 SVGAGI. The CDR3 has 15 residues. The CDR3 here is CASSYSGLGGNEQFF. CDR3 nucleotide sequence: TGTGCCAGCAGTTACTCTGGGCTGGGCGGGAATGAGCAGTTCTTC.

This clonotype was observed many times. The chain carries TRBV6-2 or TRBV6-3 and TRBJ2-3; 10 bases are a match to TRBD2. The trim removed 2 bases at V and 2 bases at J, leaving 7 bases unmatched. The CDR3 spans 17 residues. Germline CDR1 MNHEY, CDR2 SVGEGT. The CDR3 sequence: CASSYPSSGGFTDTQYF. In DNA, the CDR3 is TGTGCCAGCAGTTACCCCTCTAGCGGGGGATTCACAGATACGCAGTATTTT.

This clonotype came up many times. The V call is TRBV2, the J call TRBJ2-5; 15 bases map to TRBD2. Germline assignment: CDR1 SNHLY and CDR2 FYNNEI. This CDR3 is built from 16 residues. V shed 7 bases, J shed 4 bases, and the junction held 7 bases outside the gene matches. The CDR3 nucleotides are TGTGCCAGCACCGACCAGGGACTAGCGGGAGGAGAGACCCAGTACTTC. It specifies CASTDQGLAGGETQYF.

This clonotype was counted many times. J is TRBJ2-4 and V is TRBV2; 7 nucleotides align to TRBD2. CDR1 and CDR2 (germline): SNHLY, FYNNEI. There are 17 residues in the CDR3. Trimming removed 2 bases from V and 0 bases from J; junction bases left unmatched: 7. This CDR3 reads CASSEQDSGPAKNIQYF. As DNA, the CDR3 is TGTGCCAGCAGTGAACAGGATAGCGGGCCAGCCAAAAACATTCAGTACTTC.

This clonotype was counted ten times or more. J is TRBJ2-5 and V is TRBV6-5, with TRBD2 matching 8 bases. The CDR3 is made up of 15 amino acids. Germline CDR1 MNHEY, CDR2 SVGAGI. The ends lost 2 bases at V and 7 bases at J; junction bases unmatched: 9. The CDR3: CASSYRPGGPGTQYF. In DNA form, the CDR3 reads TGTGCCAGCAGTTACCGTCCGGGAGGGCCGGGGACCCAGTACTTC.

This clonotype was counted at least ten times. The CDR3 nucleotides are TGTGCCAGCAAAAGAACAGGTCCGAACACTGAAGCTTTCTTT. Translated: CASKRTGPNTEAFF. V gene TRBV5-5 combines with J gene TRBJ1-1; perhaps TRBD1 as D (5 bases). The length of the CDR3 is 14 residues. Germline V gene sequence: CDR1 SGHKS, CDR2 YYEKEE (reference sequence). V gave up 6 bases and J gave up 1 base, with 13 bases separating them.

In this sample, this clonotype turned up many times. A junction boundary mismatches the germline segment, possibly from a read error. CDR3: CASRETSGTAYAVF. CDR3 sequence (DNA): TGTGCCAGCAGAGAGACTTCCGGGACCGCGTACGCGGTCTTC. The chain employs TRBV3-1 and TRBJ2-1; D may be TRBD1 or TRBD2 (5 bases each). Germline loops: CDR1 LGHDT, CDR2 YNNKEL (reference sequence). This CDR3 is 14 amino acids long.

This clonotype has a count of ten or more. The CDR3, as DNA: TGTGCCAGCAGCTCATCTAGCGGGGGTGGTTACGAGCAGTACTTC. This encodes CASSSSSGGGYEQYF. This chain uses TRBV7-9 with TRBJ2-7; 10 bases match TRBD2. This CDR3 comprises 15 residues. Losses at the gene ends were 4 bases for V and 4 bases for J; bases not matched to a gene: 7. Per the germline V gene, CDR1 is SEHNR and CDR2 is FQNEAQ (reference sequence).